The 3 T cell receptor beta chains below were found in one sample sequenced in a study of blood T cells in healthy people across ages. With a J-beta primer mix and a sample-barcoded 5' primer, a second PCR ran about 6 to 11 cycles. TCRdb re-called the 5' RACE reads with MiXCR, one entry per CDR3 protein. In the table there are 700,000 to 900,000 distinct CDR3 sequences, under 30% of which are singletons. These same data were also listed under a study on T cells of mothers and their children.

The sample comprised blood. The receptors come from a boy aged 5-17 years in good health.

The CDR3 sequence is CASSDPIAGQGGYNEQFF. DNA for the CDR3: TGTGCCAGCAGTGACCCTATCGCGGGACAGGGCGGTTACAATGAGCAGTTCTTC. The chain couples TRBV28 to TRBJ2-1, with 9 bases that match TRBD1. Germline V lookup: CDR1 MDHEN, CDR2 SYDVKM. The CDR3 has 18 residues. V was pared by 5 bases and J by 4 bases, with 15 bases of the junction left unmatched.

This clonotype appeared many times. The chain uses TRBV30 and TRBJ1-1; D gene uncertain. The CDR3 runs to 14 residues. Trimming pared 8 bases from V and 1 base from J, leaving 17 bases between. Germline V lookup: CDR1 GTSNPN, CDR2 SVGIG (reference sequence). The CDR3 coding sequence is TGTGCCCTCCACCCTGGCGGCCCGAACACTGAAGCTTTCTTT. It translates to CALHPGGPNTEAFF.

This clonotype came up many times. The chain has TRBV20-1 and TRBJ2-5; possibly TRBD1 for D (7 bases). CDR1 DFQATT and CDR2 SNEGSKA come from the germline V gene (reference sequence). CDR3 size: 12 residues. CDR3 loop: CSASRGEETQYF. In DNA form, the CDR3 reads TGCAGCGCCTCCAGGGGGGAAGAGACCCAGTACTTC.